This TCR beta chain comes out of a study of T cells in Graves' hyperthyroidism and ophthalmopathy. The CDR3 regions of TCR beta were amplified from RNA transcripts. First-round RT-PCR with HTBI primers amplified the TCR CDR3 region. TCRdb fed the multiplex PCR reads into MiXCR, producing one record per CDR3 protein. The sample yields roughly 530,000 distinct CDR3 sequences, approximately 17% seen once. For the diagnoses, clinical symptoms, serum thyroxine and TRAb, thyroid ultrasound and orbital computed tomography were used. Using approximately 10 ml of fresh peripheral blood, PBMCs were prepared. The study's findings and limits: It was a median roughly six months before onset that the model predicted ophthalmopathy. Appearing also in blood were most of the thyroid clonotypes expanded above 0.001.

This clonotype came up many times. The antigen remains undetermined. Trimming shortened V by 1 base and J by 6 bases, and 7 bases separated the two germline ends. This CDR3 is 12 amino acids long. Germline V gene sequence: CDR1 LGHDT, CDR2 YNNKEL (reference sequence). Input material: blood. This TCR derives from a young woman with Graves' ophthalmopathy. This sequence joins TRBV3-1 and TRBJ2-7; D uncertain. CDR3 residues: CASSQVGSEQYF. The CDR3 coding sequence is TGTGCCAGCAGCCAAGTAGGGTCCGAGCAGTACTTC.